This T cell receptor (beta chain) originates from a study of human T cells and chemical hapten exposure. TCRdb re-derived calls from the RACE reads in MiXCR, one entry per CDR3 protein. The sample yields 130,000 or so distinct CDR3 sequences, 11% seen once. Time point described: patch test 3, about 24 weeks after DPC sensitization. Treatment described: therapeutic diphenylcyclopropenone sensitization with weekly scalp DPC. Notes on this clonotype: As yet, its antigen is unknown.

Study-wide points: Clustering by CDR3 similarity yielded significantly more large clusters from expanded TCRs than controls.

This receptor was taken from a woman in her fifties or sixties with alopecia areata. Some clones in this sample may be carry-over from other donors' samples. The material sequenced was whole blood, taken in connection with sensitization to the hapten diphenylcyclopropenone (DPC).

The DNA for the CDR3 is TGTGCCAGCTCACCCACAGAGGACAGGTGGGGCGACGAGCAGTACTTC. Its translation is CASSPTEDRWGDEQYF. The chain uses TRBV18 and TRBJ2-7; 7 bases map to TRBD1. Trimming removed 3 bases from V and 5 bases from J; junction bases left unmatched: 13. This CDR3 has 16 amino acids. Per the germline V gene, CDR1 is KGHSH and CDR2 is LQKENI.